This T cell receptor (beta chain) was profiled in a study of lymphopenia after photon versus proton radiotherapy. Data came from immunoSEQ multiplex PCR; TCRdb stores just in-frame clones and leaves some out. This sample has approximately 20,000 clones, with 88% found just once. Study-wide points: Survival link was tested only in deceased patients; proton benefit remains a possibility. After lymphocyte nadir, photon-treated repertoires showed oligoclonal expansion, especially CD8+ Temra. Under photons, naive T cells and diversity fell while effector/memory populations rose.

Germline V gives CDR1 MNHEY, CDR2 SVGAGI. This CDR3 is built from 14 residues. The germline V and J ends were trimmed by 2 bases and 4 bases, with 8 bases remaining between them. As regards this clone: The antigen is not known.

The sample in question was peripheral blood, obtained from a patient treated with proton-based radiotherapy. The sequence was obtained from a man between 70 and 80 years old with pancreatic cancer. The chain has TRBV6-5 and TRBJ2-2; D unresolved. CDR3 loop: CASSYGGSTGELFF. DNA for the CDR3: TGTGCCAGCAGTTACGGTGGAAGCACCGGGGAGCTGTTTTTT.